This passage covers 25 T cell receptor beta chains from one sample sequenced in a study of T-cell memory formation after mild COVID-19. MiXCR was run by TCRdb on the 5' RACE reads, yielding one entry per CDR3 protein. The sample holds 430,000 or so distinct CDR3 sequences, approximately 25% seen once. The sequenced material came from PBMCs or a T cell subset sorted from them (not recorded which). The receptors shown here come from an adult woman who had mild COVID-19 (a few samples of this study predate the infection). Cell type and time point are not known.

This clonotype was seen a few times. The chain recombines TRBV15 with TRBJ2-5; possible D gene TRBD2, 5 bases. Trimming stripped 5 bases from V and 5 bases from J, with 18 bases between. The CDR3 runs to 15 residues. Germline lookup yields CDR1 LNHNV and CDR2 YYDKDF (reference sequence). The CDR3 nucleotides are TGTGCCACCAGCTTACAAGTAGGGCCGGGGGAGACCCAGTACTTC. Residues: CATSLQVGPGETQYF.

The chain uses TRBV12-3 or TRBV12-4 and TRBJ1-6, with TRBD1 identical over 8 bases. The CDR3 runs to 14 residues. Losses at the gene ends were 6 bases for V and 7 bases for J; bases not matched to a gene: 5. This CDR3 is CASRLDRENSPLHF. The CDR3 DNA reads TGTGCCAGCAGGTTGGACAGGGAGAATTCACCCCTCCACTTT.

The chain uses TRBV11-2 and TRBJ2-5, with a possible D match to TRBD1 (6 bases). Germline lookup yields CDR1 SGHAT and CDR2 FQNNGV. This CDR3 is built from 13 residues. Trimming removed 5 bases from V and 1 base from J, with 8 bases in between. The CDR3, as DNA: TGTGCCAGCAGCGGGGGCTCCCAAGAGACCCAGTACTTC. Translation: CASSGGSQETQYF.

V gene TRBV12-3 or TRBV12-4 combines with J gene TRBJ1-4, with D unresolved. This CDR3 region has 15 residues. V was clipped by 6 bases and J by 0 bases, with 11 bases between them. The CDR3 is CASSPGGSTNEKLFF. CDR3 nucleotide sequence: TGTGCCAGCAGCCCTGGAGGTTCAACTAATGAAAAACTGTTTTTT.

The chain joins TRBV7-9 to TRBJ1-1; D not resolved. The CDR3 is 15 residues long. CDR1 is SEHNR and CDR2 is FQNEAQ in the germline V gene (reference sequence). V dropped 0 bases and J dropped 5 bases, with 13 bases sitting between them. DNA for the CDR3: TGTGCCAGCAGCTTAGCTATCGGGCCGAAGACTGAAGCTTTCTTT. This sequence encodes CASSLAIGPKTEAFF.

A few counts support this clonotype. The genes are TRBV5-4 and TRBJ1-1; 9 positions match TRBD1. Germline trimming cut 2 bases from V and 4 bases from J; bases unmatched to any gene: 6. The CDR3 covers 15 residues. The germline CDR1 and CDR2 sequences are SGHNT and YYREEE (reference sequence). This chain's CDR3 is CASSFGQGQGTEAFF. DNA for the CDR3: TGTGCCAGCAGCTTCGGACAGGGGCAGGGCACTGAAGCTTTCTTT.

CDR3 bases: TGTGCCAGCAGACCCCGGGCCAACAATCAGCCCCAGCATTTT. It encodes CASRPRANNQPQHF. The rearrangement links TRBV6-2 or TRBV6-3 to TRBJ1-5, with D hard to call. CDR1 and CDR2 (germline): MNHEY, SVGEGT. The CDR3 runs to 14 residues. The germline V and J ends were trimmed by 6 bases and 3 bases, with 12 bases remaining between them.

The gene calls are TRBV12-3 or TRBV12-4 and TRBJ2-1; 9 nucleotides align to TRBD2. V dropped 2 bases and J dropped 6; count of bases not matched to a gene: 8. The CDR3 has 16 amino acids. The CDR3 nucleotides are TGTGCCAGCAGTTTAATCTGGCTAGCGGGAACCAATGAGCAGTTCTTC. Its translation: CASSLIWLAGTNEQFF.

The rearrangement uses TRBV12-3 or TRBV12-4 and TRBJ1-1; D uncertain. This CDR3 has 13 amino acids. Trimming removed 1 base at V and 7 bases at J, with 10 bases between. The CDR3 DNA follows: TGTGCCAGCAGTTTAGTCGGCGGCAGTGAAGCTTTCTTT. This codes for CASSLVGGSEAFF.

Only a few counts were recorded for this clonotype. The chain has TRBV27 and TRBJ2-5; tentatively, D is TRBD2 (6 bases). Trimming shortened V by 1 base and J by 4 bases, and 10 bases separated the two germline ends. Per the germline V gene, CDR1 is MNHEY and CDR2 is SMNVEV (reference sequence). CDR3 length: 14 amino acids. The CDR3, as DNA: TGTGCCAGCAGTTTATTTGGAGGGCCAGAGACCCAGTACTTC. Encoded protein: CASSLFGGPETQYF.

CDR3 sequence (DNA): TGTGCCAGCAGGTCCGTAGGTCACGAGCAGTACTTC. Its translation is CASRSVGHEQYF. The chain combines TRBV6-5 with TRBJ2-7; D unclear. This CDR3 spans 12 amino acids. Germline CDR1 and CDR2: MNHEY and SVGAGI. V was shortened by 6 bases and J by 5 bases, with 11 bases between the two germline ends.

This clonotype was counted between two and nine times. V is TRBV3-1 and J is TRBJ2-2; tentatively, D is TRBD2 (5 bases). The CDR3 contains 15 residues. Trimming shortened V by 4 bases and J by 0 bases, and 9 bases separated the two germline ends. Germline V gene sequence: CDR1 LGHDT, CDR2 YNNKEL (reference sequence). CDR3 DNA sequence: TGTGCCAGCAGCCGGGGAGACCCGAACACCGGGGAGCTGTTTTTT. This encodes CASSRGDPNTGELFF.

The rearrangement uses TRBV30 and TRBJ2-3, with D perhaps matching TRBD1 or TRBD2 (5 bases each). The CDR3 runs to 15 residues. V was pared by 1 base and J by 0 bases, with 11 bases between. CDR1 GTSNPN and CDR2 SVGIG come from the germline V gene (reference sequence). The CDR3 nucleotides read TGTGCCTGGAGTGACAAGTGGGGGAGCACAGATACGCAGTATTTT. Encoded protein: CAWSDKWGSTDTQYF.

This clonotype has a handful of counts. The J gene is TRBJ2-7, the V gene TRBV7-9; 13 bases fit TRBD2. The germline V gene encodes CDR1 SEHNR and CDR2 FQNEAQ (reference sequence). This CDR3 has 16 amino acids. V lost 0 bases and J lost 4; bases outside the gene matches: 3. The CDR3: CASSLATSGRPYEQYF. The DNA for the CDR3 is TGTGCCAGCAGCTTAGCGACTAGCGGGAGGCCGTACGAGCAGTACTTC.

This clonotype showed up just a few times. The chain joins TRBV5-6 to TRBJ2-4, with D perhaps TRBD2 (5 bases). The germline V gene encodes CDR1 SGHDT and CDR2 YYEEEE. V lost 3 bases and J 3 bases, leaving 10 bases between the germline ends. The CDR3 loop spans 14 amino acids. The CDR3 bases are TGTGCCAGCAGCTCGCTAGCCCTCAAAAACATTCAGTACTTC. This codes for CASSSLALKNIQYF.

Only a few counts were recorded for this clonotype. This sequence joins TRBV10-3 and TRBJ2-7; a weak D match, TRBD1 (7 bases). Per the germline V gene, CDR1 is ENHRY and CDR2 is SYGVKD. The CDR3 consists of 13 residues. Deletions cut 8 bases from V and 1 base from J, with 12 bases between. The CDR3 region has the DNA TGTGCCATCGGGGGGACAGAGTCCTACGAGCAGTACTTC. Protein: CAIGGTESYEQYF.

The V gene is TRBV4-1, the J gene TRBJ1-4; D is undetermined. The V end was cut by 0 bases, the J end by 5 bases, with 7 bases between. Germline CDR1 and CDR2: MGHRA and YSYEKL. This CDR3 contains 14 residues. The CDR3 here is CASSQEAENEKLFF. CDR3 DNA: TGCGCCAGCAGCCAAGAGGCAGAAAATGAAAAACTGTTTTTT.

The chain combines TRBV18 with TRBJ1-5; the D is unclear. This CDR3 spans 17 amino acids. Trimming removed 3 bases from V and 4 bases from J, with 19 bases in between. Germline CDR1 and CDR2: KGHSH and LQKENI. CDR3 bases: TGTGCCAGCTCACCGTCCTATGACAAGGGTCCTAATCAGCCCCAGCATTTT. Its translation: CASSPSYDKGPNQPQHF.

This clonotype appeared a few times. The chain couples TRBV7-8 to TRBJ2-5; 12 bases fit TRBD2. CDR1 SGHVS and CDR2 FQNEAQ come from the germline V gene. The CDR3 totals 16 residues. J lost 5 bases, V lost 3 bases, and 7 bases had no gene match. CDR3: CASSFTGTSGWETQYF. The CDR3 region has the DNA TGTGCCAGCAGCTTCACCGGGACTAGCGGGTGGGAGACCCAGTACTTC.

CDR3: CATSVKAGVASNEQFF. The CDR3 bases are TGTGCCACCAGTGTGAAAGCGGGAGTTGCCAGCAATGAGCAGTTCTTC. This chain links TRBV24-1 with TRBJ2-1; TRBD2 agrees at 8 bases. V shed 5 bases and J 6 bases; nucleotides not matched to a gene: 11. The length of the CDR3 is 16 residues. CDR1 is KGHDR and CDR2 is SFDVKD in the germline V gene.

The chain is built from TRBV20-1 and TRBJ2-5; TRBD1 matches 7 bases. The CDR3 runs 12 residues. The germline CDR1 and CDR2 sequences are DFQATT and SNEGSKA (reference sequence). The junction had 5 bases not matched to a gene; V was cut back by 5 bases and J by 5 bases. CDR3 coding DNA: TGCAGTGCTCCGGGACAGTTGGAGACCCAGTACTTC. Its protein is CSAPGQLETQYF.

This clonotype has ten or more counts. This chain joins TRBV29-1 and TRBJ2-7, with TRBD1 matching over 10 bases. The germline V gene has CDR1 SQVTM and CDR2 ANQGSEA. The CDR3 is 15 residues long. J lost 6 bases, V lost 3 bases, and 11 bases had no gene match. The CDR3 region has the DNA TGCAGCGTTGAGAGGGGGACAGGGGATGTTAGCGAGCAGTACTTC. It is translated as CSVERGTGDVSEQYF.

This clonotype was seen more than once but under ten times. The CDR3 nucleotides read TGTGCCAGCAGTTACTACCCGGGGGGGGCAGATACGCAGTATTTT. Translated: CASSYYPGGADTQYF. This sequence joins TRBV6-5 and TRBJ2-3; 8 bases are shared with TRBD2. There are 15 residues in the CDR3. V lost 1 base and J lost 4; bases outside the gene matches: 4. The germline V gene has CDR1 MNHEY and CDR2 SVGAGI.

This chain uses TRBV7-6 with TRBJ2-2, with TRBD2 matching over 8 bases. Germline V lookup: CDR1 SGHVS, CDR2 FNYEAQ. With V trimmed by 5 bases and J by 7 bases, 3 bases remained unmatched. The CDR3 is 13 residues long. For the CDR3, the DNA is TGTGCCAGCAGCCCGCTAGCGGGCGGGGAGCTGTTTTTT. Its protein product is CASSPLAGGELFF. Together with reference TRBV7-6 and TRBJ2-2, the CDR3 gives the full variable domain: GAGVSQSPRYKVTKRGQDVALRCDPISGHVSLYWYRQALGQGPEFLTYFNYEAQQDKSGLPNDRFSAERPEGSISTLTIQRTEQRDSAMYRCASSPLAGGELFFGEGSRLTVL.

The genes are TRBV29-1 and TRBJ2-3, with D unresolved. The germline V gene has CDR1 SQVTM and CDR2 ANQGSEA. V lost 0 bases, J lost 2 bases, and 9 bases lay in between. The CDR3 consists of 14 residues. CDR3 loop: CSVEEGRDTDTQYF. The CDR3 nucleotides are TGCAGCGTTGAAGAAGGAAGGGACACAGATACGCAGTATTTT.